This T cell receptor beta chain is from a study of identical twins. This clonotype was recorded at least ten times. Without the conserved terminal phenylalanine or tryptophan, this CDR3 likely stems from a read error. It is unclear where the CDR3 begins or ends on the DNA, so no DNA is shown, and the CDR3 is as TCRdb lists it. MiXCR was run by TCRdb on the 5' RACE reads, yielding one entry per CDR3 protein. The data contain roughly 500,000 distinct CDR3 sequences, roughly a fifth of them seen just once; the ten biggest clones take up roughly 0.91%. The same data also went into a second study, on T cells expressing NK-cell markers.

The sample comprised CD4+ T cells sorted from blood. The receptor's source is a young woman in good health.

The CDR3 loop reads CATSRDGVGGRI. This sequence joins TRBV15 and TRBJ2-1; TRBD1, the D gene given by the table, was not confirmed from the DNA. A total of 12 residues make up the CDR3, ends included. Germline CDR1 is LNHNV and CDR2 is YYDKDF (reference sequence).